This T cell receptor (beta chain) was observed in a study of cytomegalovirus exposure and HLA in healthy donors. About the study: About 85 million unique TCRs from HLA-typed donors were held in an early release of data.

As for this clone: Its specificity is unknown.

Study results and limitations: Highly shared sequence variants in one cluster were likely a sequencing artifact.

The PCR ran on 60 Vbeta and 13 Jbeta primers. Generated by immunoSEQ multiplex PCR, the TCRdb table keeps only in-frame clones and is missing some. The sample includes about 64,000 clones. The origin of this receptor is a woman aged 18-30 years in good health and CMV-seronegative. Sequenced input: PBMCs.

The CDR3 here is CASRGQDKAQHF. In nucleotides, the CDR3 is TGTGCCAGCAGGGGACAGGACAAGGCCCAGCATTTT. This chain links TRBV6-6 with TRBJ1-5, with 8 bases that match TRBD1. The CDR3 sequence is 12 residues long. Germline V gene sequence: CDR1 MNHNY, CDR2 SVGAGI (reference sequence). The junction had 6 bases not matched to a gene; V was cut back by 6 bases and J by 11 bases.